This TCR beta chain was captured by sequencing in a study of blood T cell repertoires in COVID-19. Study information: The United States, Italy and Spain supplied acute and convalescent COVID-19 samples.

Notes on this clone: One junction end does not reproduce the germline sequence, and a read error may be involved.

This CDR3 region has 15 residues. CDR1 and CDR2 from the germline V gene are MDHEN and SYDVKM. Per the original data handling: Amplification from reference gene primers served as the basis for estimated nucleated cell counts. Measured with immunoSEQ multiplex PCR; TCRdb has only the in-frame clones, and not every one. That table furnishes V, J and clone size, whereas the DNA furnished D and trimming. The sample has about 380,000 clones, around 90% seen once. The sequence was collected from a man aged 18 to 30 with active or convalescent COVID-19. Sequencing used peripheral blood. The rearrangement uses TRBV28 and TRBJ1-1; tentative D call: TRBD1 (6 bases). This chain's CDR3 is CASSLMDRLKTEAFF. The CDR3 nucleotides are TGTGCCAGCAGTTTAATGGACAGATTGAAGACTGAAGCTTTCTTT.